This T cell receptor (beta chain) was captured in a study of blood T cell repertoires in COVID-19. Source study methods: Nucleated cell number was recorded as an estimate derived from reference gene primer amplification. Profiled with immunoSEQ multiplex PCR; TCRdb holds only in-frame clones, not every one. V, J and clone size reflect that table, while D and trimming were determined from the DNA. In the table there are some 200,000 clones, approximately 87% of which are singletons. Sequencing was done on a sample of peripheral blood. This clonotype was sampled from a woman aged 65 to 85 with acute or convalescent COVID-19.

CDR3 nucleotides: TGCGCCAGCAGCCAAGTAGCGGGGGGGCCGGTCAATGAGCAGTTCTTC. Its protein product is CASSQVAGGPVNEQFF. This chain joins TRBV4-1 and TRBJ2-1; TRBD2 matches 11 bases. The CDR3 consists of 16 residues. From germline, CDR1 is MGHRA and CDR2 YSYEKL. V gave up 1 base and J gave up 6 bases; unmatched junction bases: 5.